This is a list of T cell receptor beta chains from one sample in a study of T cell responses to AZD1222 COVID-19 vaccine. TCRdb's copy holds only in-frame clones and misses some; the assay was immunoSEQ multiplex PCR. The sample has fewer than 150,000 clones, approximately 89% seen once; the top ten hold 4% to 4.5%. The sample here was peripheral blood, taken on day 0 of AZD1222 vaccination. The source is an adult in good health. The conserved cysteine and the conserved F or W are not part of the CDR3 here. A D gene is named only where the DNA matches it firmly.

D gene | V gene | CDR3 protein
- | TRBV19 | ASSMSGPMGNEQF
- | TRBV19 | ASSISREVRTEQF
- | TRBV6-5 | ASSYSYGGTDGYT
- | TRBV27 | ASYWIRGTEAF
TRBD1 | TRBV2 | ASRDRGNTIY
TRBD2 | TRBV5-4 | ASRLAGTSETQY
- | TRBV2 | ASSERTDNQPQH
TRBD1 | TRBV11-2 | ASSPRDRGRTTNEKLF
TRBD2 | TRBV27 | ASSLFGGSYTGELF
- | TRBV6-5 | ASNRGPSTNEKLF
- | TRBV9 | ASSVDQGRTEAF
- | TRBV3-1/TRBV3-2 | ASTSTGGVVH
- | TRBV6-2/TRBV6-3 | ASSSMTFRNTEAF
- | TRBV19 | ASTKTGPNQPQH
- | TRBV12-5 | ASGFSGYGYT
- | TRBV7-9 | ASSFGVPETQY
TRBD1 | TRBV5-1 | ASSLRQGGEAF
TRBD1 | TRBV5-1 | ASTPDRVNSPLH
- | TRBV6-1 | ASSERQVSAEAF
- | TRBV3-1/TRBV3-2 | ASSNHLDYSSTDTQY
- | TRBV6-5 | ASSYRRVTGYEQY
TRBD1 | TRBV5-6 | ASRTTGGNEQF
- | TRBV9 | ASSVERYNEQF
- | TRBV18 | ASSPRQQNTEAF
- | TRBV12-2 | ASRLPGGTRRTNYGYT
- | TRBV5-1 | ASSLVRISGNEQF
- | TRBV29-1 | SVEELGDTQY
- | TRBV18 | ASSHREGLNEQY
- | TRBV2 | ASSSEGNQPQH
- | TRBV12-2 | ASRLMVAGDQETGELF
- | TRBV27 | ASSPEDDYNEQF
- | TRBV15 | ATRGRGGPYQETQY
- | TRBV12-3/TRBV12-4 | ASSFIGGYEQY
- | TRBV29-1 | SVDKDSTYT
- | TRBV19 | ASRMGGFSGNTIY
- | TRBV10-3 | ATKGGENYGYT
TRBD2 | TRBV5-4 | ASGRVNNEQF
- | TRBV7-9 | ASSLPPARGDEQF
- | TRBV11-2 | ASRPAGTRNTEAF
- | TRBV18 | ASSPQPGNTIY
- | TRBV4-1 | ASSQVGRDSSYEQY
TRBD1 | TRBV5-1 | ASSTGTGEGTQY
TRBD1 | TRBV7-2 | ASSEGQGETGELF
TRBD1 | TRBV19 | ASGRDSVNTGELF
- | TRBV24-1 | ATRSTRGSDTQY
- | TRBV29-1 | SVGPGAGYNEQF
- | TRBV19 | ASTVTRGATNEKLF
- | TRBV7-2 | ASSSLQGAANYGYT
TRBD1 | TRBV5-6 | ASSNLGQGYNEQF
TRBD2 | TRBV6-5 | ASSTQAGGGNEQF
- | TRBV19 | ASRVAGSNYGYT
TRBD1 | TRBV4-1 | ASSQLDRGNNYEQY
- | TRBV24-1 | ATSDNTWTYGYT
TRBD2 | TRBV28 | ASSSSGNGVDEQY
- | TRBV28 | ASRRQTASYEQY
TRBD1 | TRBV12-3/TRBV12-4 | ASRGQGSNEQF
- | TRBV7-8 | ASSHYDNSPLH
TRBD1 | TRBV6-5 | ASRPRQGAYNEQF
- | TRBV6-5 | ASSYDRSGNTIY
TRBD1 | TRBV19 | ASSPDRVANQPQH